A single sample is the source of the 26 T cell receptor beta chains below, sequenced in a study of OX40 agonist ivuxolimab in advanced cancers. The repertoire was sequenced with immunoSEQ multiplex PCR; TCRdb's copy has only in-frame clones and lacks some. The sample includes tens of thousands of clones, roughly nine tenths of them seen just once. The sample in question was CD4+ or CD8+ T cells sorted from blood, obtained in a trial of the OX40 agonist ivuxolimab. The receptors here all came from an adult with an advanced solid tumor such as melanoma, head and neck, liver or kidney cancer.

The rearrangement uses TRBV7-8 and TRBJ1-2; D may be TRBD1 (6 bases). V lost 0 bases and J lost 5, with 19 bases in between. The CDR3 is 17 residues long. Germline V gene data show CDR1 as SGHVS and CDR2 as FQNEAQ. CDR3: CASSLAVGGRIEYGYTF. CDR3 bases: TGTGCCAGCAGCTTAGCGGTCGGGGGGCGCATTGAATATGGCTACACCTTC. Full variable domain (outside the CDR3, taken from reference TRBV7-8 and TRBJ1-2): GAGVSQSPRYKVAKRGQDVALRCDPISGHVSLFWYQQALGQGPEFLTYFQNEAQLDKSGLPSDRFFAERPEGSVSTLKIQRTQQEDSAVYLCASSLAVGGRIEYGYTFGSGTRLTVV.

V and J are TRBV5-1 and TRBJ2-7; 7 nucleotides align to TRBD1. V was clipped by 1 base and J by 2 bases; unmatched bases: 6. From germline, CDR1 is SGHRS and CDR2 YFSETQ. The CDR3 runs to 15 residues. The CDR3 sequence is CASSLTLTGPYEQYV. Here the CDR3 DNA reads TGCGCCAGCAGCTTGACATTGACAGGGCCCTACGAGCAGTACGTC.

The chain has TRBV14 and TRBJ1-2; D gene uncertain. Trimming left V 4 bases short and J 5 bases short, with 8 bases between. Looked up from germline, CDR1 is SGHDN and CDR2 is FVKESK. CDR3 size: 12 residues. The CDR3 region is CASSPRGYGYTF. The CDR3 bases are TGTGCCAGCAGCCCGAGAGGGTATGGCTACACCTTC. The full variable domain, rest sourced from reference TRBV14 and TRBJ1-2, is EAGVTQFPSHSVIEKGQTVTLRCDPISGHDNLYWYRRVMGKEIKFLLHFVKESKQDESGMPNNRFLAERTGGTYSTLKVQPAELEDSGVYFCASSPRGYGYTFGSGTRLTVV.

The J gene is TRBJ1-5, the V gene TRBV19; D is undetermined. The CDR3 has 13 residues. Germline lookup yields CDR1 LNHDA and CDR2 SQIVND (reference sequence). Trimming left V 1 base short and J 6 bases short, with 7 bases between. CDR3 in amino acids: CASSIVSGQPQHF. The CDR3 coding sequence is TGTGCCAGTAGTATAGTTTCCGGTCAGCCCCAGCATTTT. The full variable domain, its missing parts supplied by reference TRBV19 and TRBJ1-5, is DGGITQSPKYLFRKEGQNVTLSCEQNLNHDAMYWYRQDPGQGLRLIYYSQIVNDFQKGDIAEGYSVSREKKESFPLTVTSAQKNPTAFYLCASSIVSGQPQHFGDGTRLSIL.

This clone was found once. The chain has TRBV7-8 and TRBJ2-7, with 13 bases identical to TRBD2. The junction had 11 bases not matched to a gene; V was cut back by 5 bases and J by 1 base. The CDR3 length is 18 residues. Germline CDR1 is SGHVS and CDR2 is FQNEAQ. CDR3 DNA: TGTGCCAGCAGCACAAAACTAGCGGGGGGGCCTGGTTCCTACGAGCAGTACGTC. Its translation is CASSTKLAGGPGSYEQYV.

This chain connects TRBV12-5 to TRBJ2-1, with D possibly matching TRBD2 (7 bases). V was pared by 6 bases and J by 9 bases, with 18 bases between. The CDR3 spans 14 residues. Germline lookup yields CDR1 LGHNT and CDR2 FRNRAP. CDR3 DNA: TGTGCTAGTGGCCTGCTGGGGGGGCCGTTTGAGCAGTTCTTC. Amino acids: CASGLLGGPFEQFF.

The rearrangement links TRBV19 to TRBJ1-2; no clear D. The CDR3 is made up of 14 amino acids. Trimming took 3 bases from V and 1 from J, leaving 9 bases between them. Germline CDR1 reads LNHDA; CDR2 reads SQIVND (reference sequence). CDR3 sequence reads: CASSIPDINYGYTF. The CDR3 coding sequence is TGTGCCAGTAGTATCCCAGATATTAACTATGGCTACACCTTC.

The chain employs TRBV4-1 and TRBJ2-3, with 7 bases aligning to TRBD1. Germline lookup yields CDR1 MGHRA and CDR2 YSYEKL. The CDR3 runs to 15 residues. The V and J ends lost 3 bases and 2 bases, in that order; junction bases with no gene match: 5. CDR3 coding DNA: TGCGCCAGCAGCCACATAAGGGGGCCCACAGATACGCAGTATTTT. Translated: CASSHIRGPTDTQYF.

CDR3 coding DNA: TGTGCCAGCAGCCCGGGACAGGGGGCCGTTAGGGAGCAGTACGTC. It codes for CASSPGQGAVREQYV. This chain joins TRBV5-6 and TRBJ2-7; TRBD1 matches at 12 bases. Germline loops: CDR1 SGHDT, CDR2 YYEEEE. V lost 4 bases and J lost 7; bases outside the gene matches: 9. The CDR3 consists of 15 residues.

The V and J genes are TRBV7-9 and TRBJ2-7, with 12 bases fitting TRBD2. With V trimmed by 5 bases and J by 5 bases, 10 bases remained unmatched. The CDR3 has 16 residues. Germline V gene data show CDR1 as SEHNR and CDR2 as FQNEAQ (reference sequence). The CDR3 region has the DNA TGTGCCAGCAGCGATCCGGGACTAGCGGGTTACAACGAGCAGTACTTC. Translating gives CASSDPGLAGYNEQYF. Supplemented by reference TRBV7-9 and TRBJ2-7, the full variable domain reads DTGVSQNPRHKITKRGQNVTFRCDPISEHNRLYWYRQTLGQGPEFLTYFQNEAQLEKSRLLSDRFSAERPKGSFSTLEIQRTEQGDSAMYLCASSDPGLAGYNEQYFGPGTRLTVT.

V gene TRBV5-1 combines with J gene TRBJ1-1; TRBD1 is a possible D gene (5 bases). The CDR3 length is 14 residues. The germline V gene has CDR1 SGHRS and CDR2 YFSETQ. Trimming left V 0 bases short and J 5 bases short, with 11 bases between. This chain's CDR3 is CASSLEGLQTEAFF. CDR3 bases: TGCGCCAGCAGCTTGGAGGGACTACAAACTGAAGCTTTCTTT.

The chain carries TRBV21-1 and TRBJ1-3; the table's D call TRBD1 went unverified against the DNA. TRBV21-1 is a recognized pseudogene. This CDR3 comprises 14 residues. CDR3 sequence (DNA): TGTGCCAGCAGCATCTACAGGTTAGGAAACACCATATATTTT. This gives the protein CASSIYRLGNTIYF.

The gene calls are TRBV7-6 and TRBJ2-7; the D gene could be TRBD1 or TRBD2 (6 bases each). CDR3 length: 14 amino acids. Looked up from germline, CDR1 is SGHVS and CDR2 is FNYEAQ. Deletions cut 4 bases from V and 6 bases from J, with 16 bases between. CDR3 amino acids: CASSSRSGGVEQYF. The CDR3 bases are TGTGCCAGCAGCTCGCGCTCCGGGGGCGTCGAGCAGTACTTC. The full variable domain, in which reference TRBV7-6 and TRBJ2-7 provide the parts outside the CDR3, is GAGVSQSPRYKVTKRGQDVALRCDPISGHVSLYWYRQALGQGPEFLTYFNYEAQQDKSGLPNDRFSAERPEGSISTLTIQRTEQRDSAMYRCASSSRSGGVEQYFGPGTRLTVT.

This clone was detected once. The chain couples TRBV28 to TRBJ1-1, with 9 nucleotides matching TRBD1. The CDR3 loop spans 14 amino acids. Germline-derived CDR1 and CDR2 are MDHEN and SYDVKM. Trimming removed 3 bases from V and 1 base from J; junction bases left unmatched: 0. For the CDR3, the DNA is TGTGCCAGCAGTTTGACAGGGGGGAACACTGAAGCTTTCTTT. This gives the protein CASSLTGGNTEAFF.

This chain uses TRBV13 with TRBJ1-2; D is possibly TRBD1 (5 bases). CDR1 is PRHDT, CDR2 FYEKMQ, per germline (reference sequence). Between the trimmed V and J ends, which lost 5 bases and 4 bases, there was a span of 14 bases. The CDR3 covers 14 residues. The CDR3 nucleotides are TGTGCCAGCAGCCCGGCGGGGGGGGGCTATGGCTACACCTTC. Encoded protein: CASSPAGGGYGYTF.

This chain connects TRBV4-1 to TRBJ1-5; D uncertain. Trimming took off 1 base at V and 2 bases at J, with 9 bases between the two ends. This CDR3 has 15 residues. CDR1 and CDR2 (germline): MGHRA, YSYEKL. CDR3 coding DNA: TGCGCCAGCAGCCAAGGAACAGATCGCAATCAGCCCCAGCATTTT. It yields the protein CASSQGTDRNQPQHF.

The chain employs TRBV5-4 and TRBJ2-7; D may match TRBD1 or TRBD2 (5 bases each). The germline CDR1 and CDR2 sequences are SGHNT and YYREEE (reference sequence). The CDR3 has 13 residues. Trimming removed 0 bases at V and 2 bases at J, with 6 bases between. CDR3 nucleotide sequence: TGTGCCAGCAGCTTGGGGGGGACCTACGAGCAGTACGTC. Translating it yields CASSLGGTYEQYV.

This clone occurred once. Other DNA sequences of this sample code for an identical CDR3. V usage is TRBV16 and J usage is TRBJ1-1; 11 bases line up with TRBD1. From germline, CDR1 is KGHSY and CDR2 FQNENV. The CDR3 loop spans 15 amino acids. J lost 8 bases, V lost 3 bases, and 8 bases had no gene match. The CDR3 DNA follows: TGTGCCAGCAGCCAGCGGACAGGGGGCGGCCCCGAAGCTTTCTTT. Amino acid sequence: CASSQRTGGGPEAFF.

CDR3 in amino acids: CASSTKSTRGYSEQYF. The CDR3 DNA is TGTGCCAGCAGTACCAAATCTACCAGGGGGTATAGCGAGCAGTACTTC. The J gene is TRBJ2-7, the V gene TRBV27, with TRBD1 identical over 7 bases. The CDR3 contains 16 residues. Per germline, CDR1 MNHEY and CDR2 SMNVEV (reference sequence). The ends lost 5 bases at V and 6 bases at J; junction bases unmatched: 16.

A single count supports this clone. This chain uses TRBV15 with TRBJ1-4, with D unclear. CDR3 size: 14 residues. V lost 1 base to trimming and J lost 7 bases, with 10 bases between them. Germline V gene lookup returns CDR1 LNHNV and CDR2 YYDKDF (reference sequence). The CDR3 DNA follows: TGTGCCACCAGCAGAGGGAGGGCGCGTGAAAAACTGTTTTTT. It specifies CATSRGRAREKLFF.

The rearrangement joins TRBV15 to TRBJ2-2; TRBD1 matches 8 bases. The CDR3 length is 17 residues. V trimming: 1 base; J trimming: 3 bases; junction bases outside the gene matches: 7. From germline, CDR1 is LNHNV and CDR2 YYDKDF (reference sequence). The CDR3 reads CATSRGLGQGYTGELFF. CDR3 coding DNA: TGTGCCACCAGCAGAGGACTAGGACAGGGTTACACCGGGGAGCTGTTTTTT.

This clone was seen once. The J gene is TRBJ1-4, the V gene TRBV30; D is perhaps TRBD1 (6 bases). CDR3 size: 15 residues. CDR1 GTSNPN and CDR2 SVGIG come from the germline V gene (reference sequence). Deletions cut 3 bases from V and 8 bases from J, with 19 bases between. The CDR3 bases are TGTGCCTGGAGCGGGACCAAGACAGGCGAAGAAAAACTGTTTTTT. Translation: CAWSGTKTGEEKLFF.

In its sample, this clone was seen a few times. V gene TRBV4-2 combines with J gene TRBJ1-1; TRBD1 matches at 10 bases. V shed 4 bases, J shed 5 bases, and the junction held 7 bases outside the gene matches. The CDR3 sequence is 15 residues long. Germline V lookup: CDR1 LGHNA, CDR2 YNFKEQ. CDR3 bases: TGTGCCAGCAGCCCGGACAGGGGGGGAAGAACTGAAGCTTTCTTT. This sequence encodes CASSPDRGGRTEAFF.

This clone appeared a few times. The DNA for the CDR3 is TGTGCCAGTAGATTAGGGGGAGCTGCTGAGCAGTTCTTC. Amino acids: CASRLGGAAEQFF. This chain links TRBV19 with TRBJ2-1; D is possibly TRBD1 (6 bases). The V end was cut by 6 bases, the J end by 9 bases, with 15 bases between. This CDR3 is built from 13 residues. CDR1 is LNHDA, CDR2 SQIVND, per germline (reference sequence).

V and J are TRBV6-6 and TRBJ2-2; D unresolved. In germline, CDR1 is MNHNY, CDR2 SVGAGI (reference sequence). Trimming took off 9 bases at V and 3 bases at J, with 5 bases between the two ends. This CDR3 is built from 11 residues. CDR3 protein: CASRDTGELFF. DNA of the CDR3: TGTGCCAGTCGGGACACCGGGGAGCTGTTTTTT.

V gene TRBV5-1 combines with J gene TRBJ2-2, with D hard to call. The CDR3 covers 14 residues. Trimming took off 2 bases at V and 0 bases at J, with 5 bases between the two ends. Germline V lookup: CDR1 SGHRS, CDR2 YFSETQ. The CDR3 loop is CASSLSANTGELFF. In nucleotides, the CDR3 is TGCGCCAGCAGCTTATCCGCGAACACCGGGGAGCTGTTTTTT.